The following is a TCR beta chain sequence with its context. Germline CDR1 reads SGDLS; CDR2 reads YYNGEE. This CDR3 is built from 14 residues. V lost 0 bases to trimming and J lost 8 bases; unmatched junction nucleotides: 6. The sample originates from a study of CD8 T cells in Susac syndrome. The T cells that were sequenced for TCR beta were CD8+ and CD4+ cells from blood. Negative isolation yielded CD4+ and CD8+ T cells, and FACS enriched TEMRA cells. RNA amounts of roughly 0.45 to 1 ug underwent reverse transcription with random hexamers. Multiplex PCR with immunoSEQ amplified the TCR beta CDR3 across 54 Vbeta and 13 Jbeta. TCRdb re-analysed the immunoSEQ multiplex PCR reads in MiXCR, keeping a single row per CDR3 protein. The sample contains some 180,000 distinct CDR3 sequences, roughly 94% of which appear only once.

The clonotype originates from a human donor with Susac syndrome. The chain recombines TRBV9 with TRBJ1-2; 8 bases fit TRBD1. The specimen was CD4+ T cells from PBMCs. The CDR3 DNA reads TGTGCCAGCAGCGTAGCACAGGGGGACGACGGCTACACCTTC. Amino acid sequence: CASSVAQGDDGYTF.